Each of the 9 T cell receptor beta chains below was sequenced from the same sample in a study of regulatory T cells in long-lasting Graves disease. To make TCR beta libraries, researchers used iRepertoire HTBI primers and Arm-PCR of CDR3 regions. TCRdb fed the multiplex PCR reads into MiXCR, producing one record per CDR3 protein. The sample gives 250,000 or so distinct CDR3 sequences, 15% to 20% of which show up once; about 15% is in the top ten. Described time point: newly diagnosed GD, antithyroid drugs for less than 3 months. The TCR library used RNA extracted from PBMCs. Separately, the same data were catalogued under a study of T cells in Graves' hyperthyroidism and ophthalmopathy.

Specimen: peripheral blood mononuclear cells (PBMCs), collected at new diagnosis, from a patient treated with antithyroid drugs. The origin of the receptors is a woman under 40 with Graves disease.

Notes on this clonotype: Germline is not matched at one junction end, which may reflect a read error. This sequence joins TRBV7-9 and TRBJ2-6, with TRBD1 identical over 7 bases. Germline V gene lookup returns CDR1 SEHNR and CDR2 FQNEAQ (reference sequence). The CDR3 spans 20 residues. This CDR3 reads CASSLRLTGSLLSGANVLTF. The CDR3 DNA sequence: TGCGCCAGCAGCCTACGGCTGACAGGGTCCCTCCTCTCTGGGGCCAACGTCCTGACTTTC.

The table lists this clonotype with many counts. The gene calls are TRBV6-5 and TRBJ2-7; possible D gene TRBD1, 5 bases. The V end lost 1 base, the J end lost 6 bases, and 16 bases lay between the germline ends. CDR1 and CDR2 from the germline V gene are MNHEY and SVGAGI. This CDR3 has 15 amino acids. The CDR3 spells CASSYLRTSIREQYF. CDR3 bases: TGTGCCAGCAGTTACTTGCGGACATCTATTCGCGAGCAGTACTTC.

This clonotype was observed at least ten times. The chain is built from TRBV20-1 and TRBJ2-1; TRBD2 is a possible D gene (7 bases). The germline V and J ends were trimmed by 5 bases and 7 bases, with 21 bases remaining between them. This CDR3 region has 15 residues. From germline, CDR1 is DFQATT and CDR2 SNEGSKA (reference sequence). For the CDR3, the DNA is TGCAGTGCTCCTGGAGGGGGGGCCGGGGTAAATGAGCAGTTCTTC. This translates into CSAPGGGAGVNEQFF.

The rearrangement joins TRBV6-9 to TRBJ1-3, with D hard to call. This CDR3 spans 12 amino acids. Trimming left V 4 bases short and J 4 bases short, with 5 bases between. Germline lookup yields CDR1 MNHGY and CDR2 SVAAGI. In nucleotides, the CDR3 is TGTGCCAGCAGTTCAATAGGAAACACCATATATTTT. Translation gives CASSSIGNTIYF.

This clonotype was found many times. This chain links TRBV7-2 with TRBJ2-7; 9 bases line up with TRBD1. Per germline, CDR1 SGHTA and CDR2 FQGNSA. The CDR3 extends over 14 amino acids. The junction had 0 bases not matched to a gene; V was cut back by 1 base and J by 2 bases. The CDR3 sequence: CASSLGTGAYEQYF. The CDR3 coding sequence is TGTGCCAGCAGCTTAGGGACAGGGGCCTACGAGCAGTACTTC.

In this sample, this clonotype turned up many times. The CDR3 here is CSASRGNTIYF. In nucleotides, the CDR3 is TGCAGTGCTAGCCGGGGAAACACCATATATTTT. The V call is TRBV20-1, the J call TRBJ1-3, with no clear D. Germline assignment: CDR1 DFQATT and CDR2 SNEGSKA (reference sequence). The CDR3 is 11 amino acids. Trimming stripped 3 bases from V and 4 bases from J, with 4 bases between.

This clonotype was seen ten or more times. The rearrangement uses TRBV15 and TRBJ2-5; D might be TRBD1 or TRBD2, each matching 5 bases. V was pared by 3 bases and J by 2 bases, with 13 bases between. Germline CDR1 LNHNV, CDR2 YYDKDF (reference sequence). The CDR3 loop spans 15 amino acids. Here the CDR3 DNA reads TGTGCCACCAGCAGCCCCGGGGACGGTCAAGAGACCCAGTACTTC. Translating it yields CATSSPGDGQETQYF.

The table lists this clonotype with a count of one. A much larger clone is a single base away; this may be a read error. The J gene is TRBJ1-1, the V gene TRBV6-2 or TRBV6-3; D is uncertain. V was pared by 7 bases and J by 3 bases, with 12 bases between. Germline V lookup: CDR1 MNHEY, CDR2 SVGEGT. The CDR3 totals 13 residues. CDR3 bases: TGTGCCAGCACGGACGACCTGTACACTGAAGCTTTCTTT. Its translation: CASTDDLYTEAFF.

This clonotype occurred many times. The CDR3 is CASSGEIGFNEQFF. The CDR3 bases are TGCGCCAGCAGCGGGGAGATAGGGTTCAATGAGCAGTTCTTC. The V call is TRBV5-1, the J call TRBJ2-1, with D possibly TRBD2 on 5 matching bases. The CDR3 runs to 14 residues. From germline, CDR1 is SGHRS and CDR2 YFSETQ. Between the trimmed V and J ends, which lost 4 bases and 6 bases, there was a span of 14 bases.